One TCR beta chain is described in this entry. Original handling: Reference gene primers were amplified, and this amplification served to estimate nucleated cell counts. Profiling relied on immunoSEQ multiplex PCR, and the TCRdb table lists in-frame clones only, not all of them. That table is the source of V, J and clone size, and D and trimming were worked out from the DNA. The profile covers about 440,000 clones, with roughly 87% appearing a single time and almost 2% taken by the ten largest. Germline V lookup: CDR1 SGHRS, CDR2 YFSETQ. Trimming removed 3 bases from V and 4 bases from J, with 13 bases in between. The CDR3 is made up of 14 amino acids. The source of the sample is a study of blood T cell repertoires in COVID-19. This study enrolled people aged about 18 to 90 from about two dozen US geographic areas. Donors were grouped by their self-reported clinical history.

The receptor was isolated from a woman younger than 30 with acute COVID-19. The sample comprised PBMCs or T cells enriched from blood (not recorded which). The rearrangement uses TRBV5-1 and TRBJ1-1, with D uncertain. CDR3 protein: CASSSLSGGTEAFF. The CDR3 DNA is TGCGCCAGCAGCTCCTTGAGCGGAGGCACTGAAGCTTTCTTT.